This paragraph covers one T cell receptor (beta chain) sequence. Trimming removed 4 bases at V and 4 bases at J, with 14 bases between. Germline values: CDR1 SGHAT, CDR2 FQNNGV. This CDR3 has 14 residues. This entry comes from a study of T cell responses to AZD1222 COVID-19 vaccine. Assay: immunoSEQ multiplex PCR; the TCRdb copy retains only in-frame clones and omits some. Of some 170,000 clones listed, roughly nine tenths are singletons. J is TRBJ2-7 and V is TRBV11-2, with a weak D call TRBD2 (5 bases). This TCR derives from an adult in good health. The source was peripheral blood, collected on day 0 of AZD1222 vaccination. CDR3 protein: CASSSGDGGYEQYF. The CDR3 DNA sequence: TGTGCCAGCAGCTCGGGTGACGGCGGGTACGAGCAGTACTTC.